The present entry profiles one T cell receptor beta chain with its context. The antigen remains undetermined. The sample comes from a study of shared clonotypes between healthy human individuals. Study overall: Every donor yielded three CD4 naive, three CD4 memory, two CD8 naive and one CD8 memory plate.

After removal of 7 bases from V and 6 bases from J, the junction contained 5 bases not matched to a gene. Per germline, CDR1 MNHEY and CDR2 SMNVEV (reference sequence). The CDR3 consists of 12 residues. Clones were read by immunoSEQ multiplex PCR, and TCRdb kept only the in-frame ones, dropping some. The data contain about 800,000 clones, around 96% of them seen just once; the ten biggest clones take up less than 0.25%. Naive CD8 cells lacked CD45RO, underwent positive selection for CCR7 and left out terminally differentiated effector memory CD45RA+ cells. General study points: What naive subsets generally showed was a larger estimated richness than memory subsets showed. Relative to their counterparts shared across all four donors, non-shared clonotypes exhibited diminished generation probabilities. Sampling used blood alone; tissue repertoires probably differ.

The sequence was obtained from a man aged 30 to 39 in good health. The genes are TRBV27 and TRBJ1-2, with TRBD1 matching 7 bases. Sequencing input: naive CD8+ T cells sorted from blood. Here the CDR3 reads CASKSGGDGYTF. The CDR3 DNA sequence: TGTGCCAGCAAGTCAGGGGGGGATGGCTACACCTTC.